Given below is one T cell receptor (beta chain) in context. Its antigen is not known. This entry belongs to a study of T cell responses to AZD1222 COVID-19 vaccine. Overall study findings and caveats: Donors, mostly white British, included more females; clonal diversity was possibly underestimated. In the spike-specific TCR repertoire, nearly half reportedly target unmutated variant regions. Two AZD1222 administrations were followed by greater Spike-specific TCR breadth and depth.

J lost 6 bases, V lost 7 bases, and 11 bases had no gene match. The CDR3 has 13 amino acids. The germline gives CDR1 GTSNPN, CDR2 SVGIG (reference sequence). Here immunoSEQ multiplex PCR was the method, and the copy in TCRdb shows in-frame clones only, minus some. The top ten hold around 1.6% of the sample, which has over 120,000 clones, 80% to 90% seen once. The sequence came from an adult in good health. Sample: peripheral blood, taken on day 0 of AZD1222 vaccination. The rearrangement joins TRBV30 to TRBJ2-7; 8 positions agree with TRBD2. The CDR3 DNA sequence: TGTGCCTTTGAGCGGGAGACCCTGCGCGAGCAGTACTTC. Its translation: CAFERETLREQYF. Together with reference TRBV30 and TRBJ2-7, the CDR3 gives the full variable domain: SQTIHQWPATLVQPVGSPLSLECTVEGTSNPNLYWYRQAAGRGLQLLFYSVGIGQISSEVPQNLSASRPQDRQFILSSKKLLLSDSGFYLCAFERETLREQYFGPGTRLTVT.